Below are 30 T cell receptor beta chains sequenced from a single sample in a study of blood T cell repertoires in COVID-19 (dated by TCRdb to about 2020). Library preparation employed the immunoSEQ multiplex PCR assay. As stored in TCRdb, this immuneACCESS dataset retains in-frame rearrangements with V and J assigned. A fraction of the clones does not appear; measured against another copy, unresolved V genes explain less than half of the discrepancy, and the remainder lacks a known reason. The sample table records about 140,000 clones; under 85% of these occur just once. The top ten clonotypes cover 8.8% of the sample. The sample taken for sequencing was peripheral blood. These receptors all come from a woman older than 75 in a cohort sampled during active or convalescent COVID-19.

The sample holds one count of this clone. The chain employs TRBV6-1 and TRBJ1-1; 10 bases are shared with TRBD1. V shed 1 base and J 5 bases; nucleotides not matched to a gene: 4. This CDR3 contains 15 residues. Germline V lookup: CDR1 MNHNS, CDR2 SASEGT. The CDR3 nucleotides are TGTGCCAGCAGTGAAGTTGGACAGGGGGTGACTGAAGCTTTCTTT. Amino acids: CASSEVGQGVTEAFF.

The rearrangement links TRBV19 to TRBJ2-6; D remains ambiguous. CDR3 size: 13 residues. Deletions cut 6 bases from V and 4 bases from J, with 7 bases between. Germline loops: CDR1 LNHDA, CDR2 SQIVND (reference sequence). As DNA, the CDR3 is TGTGCCAGTAGATGGGCCGGGGCCAACGTCCTGACTTTC. Translated, it gives CASRWAGANVLTF.

This clone was seen just once. This chain uses TRBV28 with TRBJ1-2; a possible D gene is TRBD1 (5 bases). Trimming left V 7 bases short and J 8 bases short, with 17 bases between. The CDR3 is 13 amino acids. Germline V gives CDR1 MDHEN, CDR2 SYDVKM. CDR3 residues: CASTFRGGGGYTF. The DNA of the CDR3 is TGTGCCAGCACCTTTAGGGGCGGTGGCGGCTACACCTTC.

This chain joins TRBV18 and TRBJ1-2; 9 bases fit TRBD1. CDR1 and CDR2 from the germline V gene are KGHSH and LQKENI. Losses at the gene ends were 6 bases for V and 6 bases for J; bases not matched to a gene: 8. The CDR3 has 14 amino acids. Here the CDR3 reads CASSRDREVDGYTF. In nucleotides, the CDR3 is TGTGCCAGCTCCCGGGACAGGGAAGTGGATGGCTACACCTTC. The whole variable domain, filled in from reference TRBV18 and TRBJ1-2, reads NAGVMQNPRHLVRRRGQEARLRCSPMKGHSHVYWYRQLPEEGLKFMVYLQKENIIDESGMPKERFSAEFPKEGPSILRIQQVVRGDSAAYFCASSRDREVDGYTFGSGTRLTVV.

On this clone itself: Other DNA sequences in this sample translate to the same CDR3. The chain links TRBV5-1 to TRBJ2-5; D is undetermined. The CDR3 consists of 12 residues. Germline values: CDR1 SGHRS, CDR2 YFSETQ. The V end lost 0 bases, the J end lost 4 bases, and 4 bases lay between the germline ends. CDR3 in DNA: TGCGCCAGCAGCTTGGACAGAGAGACCCAGTACTTC. Encoded protein: CASSLDRETQYF.

DNA for the CDR3: TGTGCCAGCTCAGAAGCACGAATCTCCTACGAGCAGTACTTC. Protein sequence: CASSEARISYEQYF. The chain joins TRBV18 to TRBJ2-7; no reliable D call. V was trimmed by 5 bases and J by 0 bases, leaving 11 bases between them. Germline CDR1 is KGHSH and CDR2 is LQKENI. The CDR3 extends over 14 amino acids.

The rearrangement joins TRBV6-1 to TRBJ2-3; 10 bases fit TRBD2. The germline CDR1 and CDR2 sequences are MNHNS and SASEGT. The junction had 10 bases not matched to a gene; V was cut back by 2 bases and J by 5 bases. The length of the CDR3 is 17 residues. CDR3 nucleotides: TGTGCCAGCAGTGAACGGGAGCGGGGGGGCCTAAAAGATACGCAGTATTTT. Its protein is CASSERERGGLKDTQYF.

V and J are TRBV4-2 and TRBJ2-5, with TRBD2 matching over 8 bases. CDR3 length equals 15 residues. CDR1 LGHNA and CDR2 YNFKEQ come from the germline V gene. V lost 4 bases to trimming and J lost 5 bases; unmatched junction nucleotides: 9. DNA for the CDR3: TGTGCCAGCAGCCTCTCCGGGGGGGGCGGGGAGACCCAGTACTTC. Translated, it gives CASSLSGGGGETQYF.

V is TRBV5-1 and J is TRBJ1-1; D possibly corresponds to TRBD1 (6 bases). V was trimmed by 4 bases and J by 0 bases, leaving 10 bases between them. Germline CDR1 and CDR2: SGHRS and YFSETQ. The CDR3 is 14 amino acids. The CDR3 nucleotides read TGCGCCAGCAGCCCGGGACACGTGAACACTGAAGCTTTCTTT. Residues: CASSPGHVNTEAFF. The full variable domain, rest sourced from reference TRBV5-1 and TRBJ1-1, is KAGVTQTPRYLIKTRGQQVTLSCSPISGHRSVSWYQQTPGQGLQFLFEYFSETQRNKGNFPGRFSGRQFSNSRSEMNVSTLELGDSALYLCASSPGHVNTEAFFGQGTRLTVV.

The genes are TRBV2 and TRBJ2-5, with 8 nucleotides matching TRBD2. J gave up 2 bases and V 3 bases, and 8 bases lay outside the gene matches. The CDR3 totals 16 residues. Germline values: CDR1 SNHLY, CDR2 FYNNEI. In nucleotides, the CDR3 is TGTGCCAGCAGTGATGACCAGCGGGGGAATCAAGAGACCCAGTACTTC. Amino acids: CASSDDQRGNQETQYF.

The chain uses TRBV6-5 and TRBJ1-5, with 12 bases matching TRBD1. V shed 6 bases and J 7 bases; nucleotides not matched to a gene: 7. The CDR3 spans 15 residues. Germline V lookup: CDR1 MNHEY, CDR2 SVGAGI. As DNA, the CDR3 is TGTGCCAGCAGCCCGGGACAGGGGGCAAGACAGCCCCAGCATTTT. Translating gives CASSPGQGARQPQHF.

J is TRBJ2-2 and V is TRBV5-4, with 7 bases fitting TRBD1. Trimming removed 3 bases from V and 4 bases from J; junction bases left unmatched: 6. The V gene's germline CDR1 is SGHNT and CDR2 YYREEE (reference sequence). The CDR3 extends over 15 amino acids. CDR3 DNA: TGTGCCAGCAGCTCCGGGACAGATCCCACCGGGGAGCTGTTTTTT. Protein: CASSSGTDPTGELFF.

The rearrangement links TRBV27 to TRBJ1-2; maybe TRBD1 (6 bases). Germline CDR1 is MNHEY and CDR2 is SMNVEV (reference sequence). The V and J ends lost 6 bases and 8 bases respectively, with 25 bases between them. There are 16 residues in the CDR3. CDR3 nucleotides: TGTGCCAGCAGCTCCATCCCCCCCCGCAGGGGCGGAGGCTACACCTTC. Amino acids: CASSSIPPRRGGGYTF.

This chain uses TRBV19 with TRBJ1-1; D remains ambiguous. V was shortened by 9 bases and J by 0 bases, with 14 bases between the two germline ends. CDR3 length: 14 amino acids. Germline V lookup: CDR1 LNHDA, CDR2 SQIVND (reference sequence). In DNA form, the CDR3 reads TGTGCCAGCACCCTGGGGAGGTTGAACACTGAAGCTTTCTTT. It codes for CASTLGRLNTEAFF.

V usage is TRBV7-6 and J usage is TRBJ2-1, with 9 positions matching TRBD1. The CDR3 sequence is 15 residues long. V shed 2 bases and J 9 bases; nucleotides not matched to a gene: 8. Germline V gene lookup returns CDR1 SGHVS and CDR2 FNYEAQ. CDR3: CASSLSGQGSIEQFF. The DNA of the CDR3 is TGTGCCAGCAGCTTAAGTGGACAGGGGTCAATTGAGCAGTTCTTC.

The chain carries TRBV24-1 and TRBJ2-3; the match to TRBD1 covers 8 bases. The J segment lost 6 bases and the V segment lost 4 bases, leaving 8 bases of the junction unmatched. This CDR3 is 15 amino acids long. CDR1 is KGHDR, CDR2 SFDVKD, per germline. This CDR3 is CATSDPGQGFDTQYF. In DNA form, the CDR3 reads TGTGCCACCAGTGACCCCGGACAGGGATTTGATACGCAGTATTTT.

The rearrangement joins TRBV4-2 to TRBJ2-3; 7 bases match TRBD2. The CDR3 contains 11 residues. Germline V lookup: CDR1 LGHNA, CDR2 YNFKEQ. Trimming took 5 bases from V and 8 from J; bases not matched to a gene: 1. The CDR3 DNA sequence: TGTGCCAGCAGCAGGGAGGGTACGCAGTATTTT. Translated: CASSREGTQYF.

The J gene is TRBJ1-5, the V gene TRBV5-5; the D is unclear. The CDR3 is 13 amino acids. The V gene's germline CDR1 is SGHKS and CDR2 YYEKEE (reference sequence). Trimming shortened V by 1 base and J by 6 bases, and 8 bases separated the two germline ends. In DNA form, the CDR3 reads TGTGCCAGCAGCTTGCGGGAGGGTCAGCCCCAGCATTTT. Translated: CASSLREGQPQHF.

Details on this clone: Other nucleotide sequences in the sample specify the same CDR3. This rearrangement joins TRBV9 to TRBJ1-2; 7 bases are a match to TRBD1. CDR3 size: 14 residues. With V trimmed by 4 bases and J by 4 bases, 7 bases remained unmatched. CDR1 SGDLS and CDR2 YYNGEE come from the germline V gene. The CDR3 protein is CASSPDRAGYGYTF. The CDR3 region has the DNA TGTGCCAGCAGCCCCGACAGGGCCGGCTATGGCTACACCTTC.

The chain joins TRBV11-2 to TRBJ2-1, with 11 bases aligning to TRBD2. After removal of 4 bases from V and 3 bases from J, the junction contained 8 bases not matched to a gene. Germline assignment: CDR1 SGHAT and CDR2 FQNNGV. The CDR3 loop spans 17 amino acids. CDR3 sequence: CASSSSSGGNLYNEQFF. The CDR3 DNA sequence: TGTGCCAGCAGCTCCTCTAGCGGGGGGAATCTCTACAATGAGCAGTTCTTC.

This sequence joins TRBV7-4 and TRBJ1-4, with D hard to call. Germline V gene data show CDR1 as SGHVT and CDR2 as SQSDAQ. Trimming pared 5 bases from V and 6 bases from J, leaving 22 bases between. This CDR3 region has 17 residues. CDR3: CASSRRGPTLAHEKLFF. The CDR3 DNA sequence: TGTGCCAGCAGCCGTCGAGGGCCGACCCTTGCTCATGAAAAACTGTTTTTT.

The chain has TRBV9 and TRBJ2-3, with D unclear. Germline V lookup: CDR1 SGDLS, CDR2 YYNGEE. Trimming shortened V by 2 bases and J by 3 bases, and 10 bases separated the two germline ends. The CDR3 is 14 residues long. The CDR3: CASSVEPSTDTQYF. The CDR3 coding sequence is TGTGCCAGCAGCGTTGAGCCCTCAACAGATACGCAGTATTTT. Variable domain in full (rest from reference TRBV9 and TRBJ2-3): DSGVTQTPKHLITATGQRVTLRCSPRSGDLSVYWYQQSLDQGLQFLIQYYNGEERAKGNILERFSAQQFPDLHSELNLSSLELGDSALYFCASSVEPSTDTQYFGPGTRLTVL.

V gene TRBV7-9 combines with J gene TRBJ1-1, with 7 bases matching TRBD1. Germline loops: CDR1 SEHNR, CDR2 FQNEAQ (reference sequence). The CDR3 extends over 14 amino acids. J gave up 4 bases and V 5 bases, and 7 bases lay outside the gene matches. The CDR3 loop reads CASSLQGTSTEAFF. As DNA, the CDR3 is TGTGCCAGCAGCCTACAGGGGACGTCCACTGAAGCTTTCTTT. Variable domain in full (rest from reference TRBV7-9 and TRBJ1-1): DTGVSQNPRHKITKRGQNVTFRCDPISEHNRLYWYRQTLGQGPEFLTYFQNEAQLEKSRLLSDRFSAERPKGSFSTLEIQRTEQGDSAMYLCASSLQGTSTEAFFGQGTRLTVV.

V and J are TRBV12-2 and TRBJ1-5; TRBD1 is taken as the D call from the table, unchecked against the DNA. TRBV12-2 is a known pseudogene. The CDR3 loop spans 16 amino acids. CDR3 DNA sequence: TGTGCAAGTCGCTCGTACCGGGACAGGGGTTATCAGCCCCAGCATTTT. Its translation: CASRSYRDRGYQPQHF.

The CDR3 loop is CASSFAQGEAFF. The CDR3 nucleotides are TGTGCCAGCAGTTTCGCACAGGGGGAAGCTTTCTTT. The V and J genes are TRBV12-3 or TRBV12-4 and TRBJ1-1, with 7 bases matching TRBD1. V gave up 3 bases and J gave up 8 bases; unmatched junction bases: 3. The CDR3 totals 12 residues.

The chain uses TRBV2 and TRBJ1-4; 8 bases fit TRBD1. The J segment lost 1 base and the V segment lost 4 bases, leaving 8 bases of the junction unmatched. This CDR3 comprises 17 residues. Germline V gene lookup returns CDR1 SNHLY and CDR2 FYNNEI. The CDR3 spells CASSVRGQGRTNEKLFF. CDR3 bases: TGTGCCAGCAGTGTTCGAGGACAGGGTAGAACTAATGAAAAACTGTTTTTT.

The chain employs TRBV5-4 and TRBJ2-5; tentative D call: TRBD2 (6 bases). Per germline, CDR1 SGHNT and CDR2 YYREEE (reference sequence). Trimming left V 3 bases short and J 0 bases short, with 9 bases between. The CDR3 runs 14 residues. The chain's CDR3 is CASSYGGHQETQYF. CDR3 sequence (DNA): TGTGCCAGCAGCTACGGGGGACACCAAGAGACCCAGTACTTC.

The chain links TRBV2 to TRBJ2-3; D is perhaps TRBD2 (6 bases). This CDR3 comprises 15 residues. Germline V gene sequence: CDR1 SNHLY, CDR2 FYNNEI. Deletions cut 6 bases from V and 0 bases from J, with 13 bases between. The CDR3 nucleotides are TGTGCCAGCAGGGAGGGACCAATAAGCACAGATACGCAGTATTTT. Protein product: CASREGPISTDTQYF.

This clone was counted between two and nine times. This chain links TRBV6-5 with TRBJ1-2, with TRBD1 matching over 9 bases. The CDR3 spans 15 residues. Germline CDR1 reads MNHEY; CDR2 reads SVGAGI. The junction had 8 bases not matched to a gene; V was cut back by 6 bases and J by 3 bases. CDR3 residues: CASRRGQGPYYGYTF. DNA of the CDR3: TGTGCCAGCAGACGGGGACAGGGACCCTACTATGGCTACACCTTC.

The V call is TRBV2, the J call TRBJ1-5, with D tentatively TRBD1 (6 bases). The CDR3 runs 14 residues. V was pared by 5 bases and J by 7 bases, with 15 bases between. Per the germline V gene, CDR1 is SNHLY and CDR2 is FYNNEI. CDR3 DNA: TGTGCCAGCAGTCTTACAGGGAGTGGGCAGCCCCAGCATTTT. Translated: CASSLTGSGQPQHF.